The following is a T cell receptor (beta chain) sequence with its context. TCRdb's copy holds only in-frame clones and misses some; the assay was immunoSEQ multiplex PCR. This table has more than 70,000 clones, 70% to 80% appearing once. The sample originates from a study of cytotoxic CD8 clonotypes in ibrutinib-treated CLL. Study in general: Patients: 11 relapsed/refractory, roughly 15 treatment-naive, fewer than 18 IGHV unmutated.

The germline V and J ends were trimmed by 2 bases and 1 base, with 5 bases remaining between them. This CDR3 region has 14 residues. Germline CDR1 MNHEY, CDR2 SVGAGI. The source was PBMCs, collected after 12 months of ibrutinib treatment. V is TRBV6-5 and J is TRBJ2-2; D not certain. This receptor was taken from a human donor with chronic lymphocytic leukemia. The CDR3 spells CASSYPKNTGELFF. CDR3 nucleotides: TGTGCCAGCAGTTACCCAAAGAACACCGGGGAGCTGTTTTTT.